This entry lists 22 T cell receptor beta chains sequenced from one sample in a study of blood T cells in healthy people across ages. Then a second PCR, running roughly 6 to 11 cycles, was carried out with a sample-barcoded 5' primer and a J-beta primer mix. TCRdb called the 5' RACE reads again in MiXCR, with one record for every CDR3 protein. The table lists over a million distinct CDR3 sequences, approximately 25% of them singletons, with around 0.75% in the top ten. Another study also made use of these data, one on T cells of mothers and their children.

Sequenced sample: blood. These receptor sequences come from a girl aged 2-15 years in good health.

This clonotype was picked up a small number of times. The chain joins TRBV4-1 to TRBJ2-1, with TRBD1 matching over 10 bases. Trimming cost V 0 bases and J 2 bases; bases outside gene matches: 1. CDR1 is MGHRA, CDR2 YSYEKL, per germline. The CDR3 consists of 16 residues. The CDR3 spells CASSQEGTGAYNEQFF. DNA of the CDR3: TGCGCCAGCAGCCAAGAGGGGACAGGGGCCTACAATGAGCAGTTCTTC.

The chain recombines TRBV6-5 with TRBJ1-2, with 8 bases that match TRBD1. This CDR3 spans 15 amino acids. Germline lookup yields CDR1 MNHEY and CDR2 SVGAGI. Losses at the gene ends were 10 bases for V and 3 bases for J; bases not matched to a gene: 13. The CDR3 region has the DNA TGTGCCACAGGACAGGGACCTCTCAATCACTATGGCTACACCTTC. Encoded protein: CATGQGPLNHYGYTF.

This clonotype was found a few times. V usage is TRBV3-1 and J usage is TRBJ2-3; D is unclear. Trimming left V 0 bases short and J 9 bases short, with 13 bases between. The CDR3 extends over 14 amino acids. Germline CDR1 is LGHDT and CDR2 is YNNKEL (reference sequence). The CDR3 sequence: CASSQDLTRRTQYF. DNA for the CDR3: TGTGCCAGCAGCCAAGATCTAACCCGACGAACGCAGTATTTT.

The V and J genes are TRBV4-3 and TRBJ2-5; D remains unclear. Germline CDR1 LGHNA, CDR2 YSLEER. V lost 0 bases and J 9 bases, leaving 11 bases between the germline ends. The CDR3 sequence is 13 residues long. The CDR3 coding sequence is TGCGCCAGCAGCCAAGATTCGGCGAAGGCCCAGTACTTC. Amino acid sequence: CASSQDSAKAQYF.

J is TRBJ2-1 and V is TRBV29-1; 14 bases are a match to TRBD2. Germline V gene data show CDR1 as SQVTM and CDR2 as ANQGSEA. After removal of 6 bases from V and 9 bases from J, the junction contained 13 bases not matched to a gene. This CDR3 comprises 16 residues. DNA for the CDR3: TGCAGCGTCGCGATACGACTAGCGGGGGGGCCGGGTGAGCAGTTCTTC. It is translated as CSVAIRLAGGPGEQFF.

This chain uses TRBV11-3 with TRBJ2-1; maybe TRBD1 (5 bases). The germline V gene encodes CDR1 SGHNT and CDR2 YENEEA. The CDR3 loop spans 15 amino acids. Trimming pared 0 bases from V and 4 bases from J, leaving 10 bases between. The CDR3 loop is CASSLDGAQYNEQFF. In nucleotides, the CDR3 is TGTGCCAGCAGCTTAGATGGGGCACAATACAATGAGCAGTTCTTC. Complete variable domain (other parts from reference TRBV11-3 and TRBJ2-1): EAGVVQSPRYKIIEKKQPVAFWCNPISGHNTLYWYLQNLGQGPELLIRYENEEAVDDSQLPKDRFSAERLKGVDSTLKIQPAELGDSAVYLCASSLDGAQYNEQFFGPGTRLTVL.

V and J are TRBV24-1 and TRBJ2-2, with 9 positions matching TRBD1. The CDR3 contains 14 residues. The V gene end was trimmed by 9 bases and the J gene end by 6 bases; junction bases not matched to a gene: 7. The germline gives CDR1 KGHDR, CDR2 SFDVKD. The CDR3 protein is CATLGQGLSGELFF. The CDR3 nucleotides read TGTGCCACCCTAGGACAGGGGCTATCCGGGGAGCTGTTTTTT.

This rearrangement joins TRBV6-6 to TRBJ2-2; D is uncertain. Trimming removed 1 base at V and 8 bases at J, with 5 bases between. Germline values: CDR1 MNHNY, CDR2 SVGAGI (reference sequence). The CDR3 runs to 12 residues. CDR3 nucleotides: TGTGCCAGCAGTTACTTGCCGGGGGAGCTGTTTTTT. This codes for CASSYLPGELFF.

The genes are TRBV5-1 and TRBJ1-1; D is unresolved. Germline CDR1 SGHRS, CDR2 YFSETQ. V lost 0 bases and J lost 1, with 7 bases in between. The CDR3 runs to 14 residues. CDR3 nucleotides: TGCGCCAGCAGCTTGGAGCAGAGGAACACTGAAGCTTTCTTT. Protein sequence: CASSLEQRNTEAFF.

The V call is TRBV11-1, the J call TRBJ1-1; 7 positions agree with TRBD1. Germline loops: CDR1 SGHAT, CDR2 FQDESV (reference sequence). The CDR3 extends over 14 amino acids. Trimming cost V 2 bases and J 5 bases; bases outside gene matches: 5. CDR3 DNA: TGTGCCAGCAGCTTACACAGGGGCAAAACTGAAGCTTTCTTT. This gives the protein CASSLHRGKTEAFF. The variable domain in full, completed from reference TRBV11-1 and TRBJ1-1, reads EAEVAQSPRYKITEKSQAVAFWCDPISGHATLYWYRQILGQGPELLVQFQDESVVDDSQLPKDRFSAERLKGVDSTLKIQPAELGDSAMYLCASSLHRGKTEAFFGQGTRLTVV.

CDR3 in amino acids: CASSQGADRKAAVDTQYF. CDR3 nucleotides: TGTGCCAGCAGCCAAGGCGCAGACAGGAAAGCGGCGGTGGATACGCAGTATTTT. The rearrangement links TRBV3-1 to TRBJ2-3; D is perhaps TRBD1 (6 bases). CDR1 is LGHDT and CDR2 is YNNKEL in the germline V gene (reference sequence). The ends were cut back, 1 base at V and 6 bases at J, with 23 bases in the middle. There are 18 residues in the CDR3.

There are a few counts of this clonotype. The genes are TRBV2 and TRBJ2-1, with 12 bases aligning to TRBD2. The CDR3 contains 15 residues. Trimming took 6 bases from V and 8 from J; bases not matched to a gene: 8. CDR1 is SNHLY and CDR2 is FYNNEI in the germline V gene. The CDR3 DNA reads as TGTGCCAGCAGCCTAGCGGGAGGGATAGGAGATGAGCAGTTCTTC. As protein: CASSLAGGIGDEQFF.

This sequence joins TRBV4-1 and TRBJ2-1; a weak D match, TRBD2 (5 bases). Deletions cut 2 bases from V and 3 bases from J, with 17 bases between. There are 17 residues in the CDR3. Per the germline V gene, CDR1 is MGHRA and CDR2 is YSYEKL. In DNA form, the CDR3 reads TGCGCCAGCAGCCAACCCCGTGTAGCGAGAATCTACAATGAGCAGTTCTTC. Amino acids: CASSQPRVARIYNEQFF.

The chain employs TRBV4-3 and TRBJ1-2; TRBD1 matches 11 bases. The CDR3 consists of 16 residues. The germline V gene encodes CDR1 LGHNA and CDR2 YSLEER. V lost 3 bases to trimming and J lost 4 bases; unmatched junction nucleotides: 7. CDR3 residues: CASSHPGTGGPYGYTF. CDR3 nucleotides: TGCGCCAGCAGCCATCCTGGGACAGGGGGACCCTATGGCTACACCTTC.

The chain links TRBV28 to TRBJ2-5; D assignment may be TRBD1 or TRBD2 (6 bases each). The germline gives CDR1 MDHEN, CDR2 SYDVKM. The CDR3 loop spans 16 amino acids. Trimming took off 5 bases at V and 5 bases at J, with 21 bases between the two ends. In DNA form, the CDR3 reads TGTGCCAGCAGTCAACCCCTAGGGGGAGGACAGGAGACCCAGTACTTC. Protein product: CASSQPLGGGQETQYF. The variable domain in full, with the rest retrieved from reference TRBV28 and TRBJ2-5, is DVKVTQSSRYLVKRTGEKVFLECVQDMDHENMFWYRQDPGLGLRLIYFSYDVKMKEKGDIPEGYSVSREKKERFSLILESASTNQTSMYLCASSQPLGGGQETQYFGPGTRLLVL.

The rearrangement links TRBV28 to TRBJ2-7, with D tentatively TRBD2 (6 bases). Trimming pared 3 bases from V and 6 bases from J, leaving 15 bases between. Looked up from germline, CDR1 is MDHEN and CDR2 is SYDVKM. This CDR3 has 14 amino acids. CDR3 region: CASSLWGLQGEQYF. CDR3 DNA: TGTGCCAGCAGTTTGTGGGGACTTCAGGGCGAGCAGTACTTC.

This clonotype was detected a few times. The J gene is TRBJ2-3, the V gene TRBV29-1; tentatively, D is TRBD2 (5 bases). CDR1 SQVTM and CDR2 ANQGSEA come from the germline V gene. The CDR3 is 13 amino acids. The ends were cut back, 5 bases at V and 4 bases at J, with 13 bases in the middle. CDR3 in amino acids: CSVPPPDSDTQYF. DNA of the CDR3: TGCAGCGTTCCTCCCCCGGACTCAGATACGCAGTATTTT.

This clonotype was seen a handful of times. The V and J genes are TRBV14 and TRBJ1-2, with D possibly matching TRBD1 (5 bases). Germline-derived CDR1 and CDR2 are SGHDN and FVKESK. The CDR3 is 17 amino acids. V was shortened by 1 base and J by 8 bases, with 23 bases between the two germline ends. The CDR3 DNA sequence: TGTGCCAGCAGCCAAGGGGGGGGATTCGTGCCCTCGAGGGGCTACACCTTC. Protein: CASSQGGGFVPSRGYTF.

This clonotype was found a few times. At one boundary the junction diverges from the germline segment, which might be a read error. The chain combines TRBV7-2 with TRBJ1-3; D is unresolved. CDR3 length: 16 amino acids. Looked up from germline, CDR1 is SGHTA and CDR2 is FQGNSA. CDR3 protein: CASSLGSMDSGNTIYF. Written as DNA, the CDR3 is TGTGCCAGCAGCTTAGGCTCCATGGACTCTGGAAACACTATATATTTT.

V usage is TRBV12-3 or TRBV12-4 and J usage is TRBJ1-3; D is undetermined. V dropped 5 bases and J dropped 0 bases, with 8 bases sitting between them. There are 14 residues in the CDR3. CDR3 residues: CASSPRSSGNTIYF. CDR3 in DNA: TGTGCCAGCAGTCCGAGGAGCTCTGGAAACACCATATATTTT.

The chain recombines TRBV10-3 with TRBJ1-1, with D hard to call. Trimming cost V 6 bases and J 6 bases, with 14 bases left between them. The germline V gene encodes CDR1 ENHRY and CDR2 SYGVKD. This CDR3 is 13 amino acids long. CDR3 in DNA: TGTGCCATCAGCCAAGGGATGGAGCCTGAAGCTTTCTTT. Amino acids: CAISQGMEPEAFF.

The V and J genes are TRBV7-9 and TRBJ2-3, with no clear D. CDR1 SEHNR and CDR2 FQNEAQ come from the germline V gene (reference sequence). Trimming pared 7 bases from V and 0 bases from J, leaving 14 bases between. The CDR3 has 15 amino acids. CDR3 DNA sequence: TGTGCCAGCACCTCGAGGCTACCAAGCACAGATACGCAGTATTTT. Protein product: CASTSRLPSTDTQYF.